One sample yielded the 23 T cell receptor beta chains listed below, sequenced in a study of PD-1 blockade in classical Hodgkin lymphoma. Relapse was seen in all patients after autologous stem cell transplantation, and brentuximab vedotin exposure was variable. Purification of CD4+ T cells from thawed PBMCs was performed via magnetic negative selection. Profiling relied on immunoSEQ multiplex PCR, and the TCRdb table lists in-frame clones only, not all of them. The table lists 10,000 to 15,000 clones, 79% of them singletons, with 1.6% in the top ten. The material sequenced was CD4+ T cells from blood, taken at baseline. These receptors were taken from a human donor with classical Hodgkin lymphoma.

The rearrangement uses TRBV9 and TRBJ2-2; D possibly matches TRBD1 or TRBD2 (6 bases each). CDR1 is SGDLS and CDR2 is YYNGEE in the germline V gene. V lost 2 bases to trimming and J lost 4 bases, with 21 bases between them. The CDR3 length is 18 residues. The CDR3 coding sequence is TGTGCCAGCAGCGTTATCTCCGGGGGCGCGGTGGGCACCGGGGAGCTGTTTTTT. Translating gives CASSVISGGAVGTGELFF.

The rearrangement joins TRBV7-6 to TRBJ2-5; TRBD1 agrees at 9 bases. V was pared by 5 bases and J by 5 bases, with 12 bases of the junction left unmatched. CDR3 length: 16 amino acids. CDR1 and CDR2 from the germline V gene are SGHVS and FNYEAQ. In DNA form, the CDR3 reads TGTGCCAGCAGCGCTCCGGGACAGGGAGGTCGGGAGACCCAGTACTTC. Translating it yields CASSAPGQGGRETQYF.

A word on this clone: The junction differs from germline at one of its ends, possibly a read error. The genes are TRBV7-7 and TRBJ2-7; perhaps TRBD2 as D (5 bases). From germline, CDR1 is SSHAT and CDR2 FNYEAQ (reference sequence). CDR3 length equals 13 residues. CDR3 loop: CASSSQPGGEQYF. CDR3 bases: TGTGCTAGCAGCTCCCAGCCAGGAGGCGAGCAGTACTTC.

The CDR3 nucleotides read TGTGCCAGCAGCCCCACCGGGAGAACCTATGGCTACACCTTC. Translation gives CASSPTGRTYGYTF. The rearrangement links TRBV9 to TRBJ1-2; D is unresolved. This CDR3 is built from 14 residues. V lost 4 bases and J lost 4, with 14 bases in between. Per the germline V gene, CDR1 is SGDLS and CDR2 is YYNGEE.

The chain employs TRBV30 and TRBJ2-3; D is unclear. Trimming took 2 bases from V and 4 from J, leaving 7 bases between them. Germline CDR1 GTSNPN, CDR2 SVGIG (reference sequence). This CDR3 has 12 residues. The CDR3, as DNA: TGTGCCTGGAGTCGGGCGTCAGATACGCAGTATTTT. This codes for CAWSRASDTQYF.

The chain employs TRBV5-1 and TRBJ1-2, with 7 bases lining up with TRBD1. The CDR3 consists of 15 residues. Germline CDR1 SGHRS, CDR2 YFSETQ. J lost 3 bases, V lost 1 base, and 6 bases had no gene match. The CDR3 here is CASSLYRGADYGYTF. DNA of the CDR3: TGCGCCAGCAGCTTGTACAGGGGCGCTGACTATGGCTACACCTTC.

V gene TRBV29-1 combines with J gene TRBJ2-7, with 11 bases aligning to TRBD1. This CDR3 comprises 13 residues. Germline CDR1 reads SQVTM; CDR2 reads ANQGSEA. J was trimmed by 6 bases and V by 7 bases; bases with no gene match: 8. CDR3 sequence (DNA): TGCAGCGCCGGGACAGGGGGATCAGGCGAGCAGTACTTC. Encoded protein: CSAGTGGSGEQYF.

The chain recombines TRBV7-2 with TRBJ1-6; 9 bases agree with TRBD1. The V gene's germline CDR1 is SGHTA and CDR2 FQGNSA. Losses at the gene ends were 5 bases for V and 8 bases for J; bases not matched to a gene: 7. The CDR3 has 15 amino acids. The CDR3 sequence: CASSQGTGQYSPLHF. DNA of the CDR3: TGTGCCAGCAGCCAGGGGACAGGGCAATATTCACCCCTCCACTTT.

The chain employs TRBV18 and TRBJ2-2; D gene ambiguous. The CDR3 is 15 residues long. Per germline, CDR1 KGHSH and CDR2 LQKENI. The V end was cut by 2 bases, the J end by 4 bases, with 11 bases between. CDR3 protein: CASSPKGLITGELFF. Here the CDR3 DNA reads TGTGCCAGCTCACCAAAAGGGCTGATCACCGGGGAGCTGTTTTTT.

The V gene is TRBV28, the J gene TRBJ2-2; 8 nucleotides align to TRBD2. This CDR3 comprises 14 residues. The V and J ends lost 6 bases and 6 bases, in that order; junction bases with no gene match: 6. The germline V gene encodes CDR1 MDHEN and CDR2 SYDVKM. The CDR3, as DNA: TGTGCCAGCAGACCCGGGGGGGCCGCCGGGGAGCTGTTTTTT. Encoded protein: CASRPGGAAGELFF.

The CDR3 spells CASTGGKEEAFF. The CDR3 coding sequence is TGTGCCAGCACCGGCGGTAAAGAGGAAGCTTTCTTT. This chain uses TRBV7-9 with TRBJ1-1; D gene ambiguous. The CDR3 is made up of 12 amino acids. V was clipped by 7 bases and J by 8 bases, with 14 bases between them. The germline V gene has CDR1 SEHNR and CDR2 FQNEAQ (reference sequence).

V is TRBV5-5 and J is TRBJ1-3; TRBD1 matches 7 bases. J was trimmed by 0 bases and V by 2 bases; bases with no gene match: 5. The CDR3 loop spans 16 amino acids. In germline, CDR1 is SGHKS, CDR2 YYEKEE (reference sequence). Here the CDR3 DNA reads TGTGCCAGCAGCTTACAGGGGATCTACTCTGGAAACACCATATATTTT. Its protein product is CASSLQGIYSGNTIYF.

This clone was seen only a few times. The rearrangement joins TRBV11-3 to TRBJ2-3, with D hard to call. The germline V gene has CDR1 SGHNT and CDR2 YENEEA. The CDR3 is 15 amino acids. Between the trimmed V and J ends, which lost 4 bases and 6 bases, there was a span of 17 bases. CDR3 sequence: CASSSRSTQGDTQYF. The CDR3 DNA is TGTGCCAGCAGCTCTCGATCCACTCAAGGGGATACGCAGTATTTT.

This chain connects TRBV11-2 to TRBJ1-2; possibly TRBD1 for D (5 bases). Trimming left V 1 base short and J 8 bases short, with 11 bases between. CDR3 size: 13 residues. Germline V gene sequence: CDR1 SGHAT, CDR2 FQNNGV. The CDR3 spells CASSLAGSGGYTF. The CDR3 DNA is TGTGCCAGCAGCTTAGCAGGGAGTGGGGGCTACACCTTC.

J is TRBJ1-3 and V is TRBV6-1; weak D call: TRBD1 (6 bases). This CDR3 comprises 14 residues. V dropped 1 base and J dropped 7 bases, with 11 bases sitting between them. Germline CDR1 reads MNHNS; CDR2 reads SASEGT. CDR3 residues: CASSEGTARNTIYF. CDR3 sequence (DNA): TGTGCCAGCAGTGAAGGGACAGCCCGTAACACCATATATTTT.

This chain joins TRBV5-1 and TRBJ2-5; 7 bases fit TRBD1. Germline loops: CDR1 SGHRS, CDR2 YFSETQ. Losses at the gene ends were 0 bases for V and 5 bases for J; bases not matched to a gene: 7. The CDR3 loop spans 15 amino acids. This chain's CDR3 is CASSLELTGQETQYF. The DNA for the CDR3 is TGCGCCAGCAGCTTGGAATTGACAGGGCAGGAGACCCAGTACTTC.

This chain's CDR3 is CASSVGVTDTQYF. As DNA, the CDR3 is TGTGCCAGCAGCGTAGGAGTGACAGATACGCAGTATTTT. V gene TRBV9 combines with J gene TRBJ2-3; no reliable D call. There are 13 residues in the CDR3. Germline V gene sequence: CDR1 SGDLS, CDR2 YYNGEE. V was cut by 0 bases and J by 3 bases, with 5 bases left in between.

The chain carries TRBV7-9 and TRBJ2-7, with 11 bases fitting TRBD2. CDR1 is SEHNR and CDR2 is FQNEAQ in the germline V gene (reference sequence). V trimming: 5 bases; J trimming: 1 base; junction bases outside the gene matches: 1. The CDR3 has 14 amino acids. This chain's CDR3 is CASSTSGGSYEQYF. Here the CDR3 DNA reads TGTGCCAGCAGCACTAGCGGGGGATCCTACGAGCAGTACTTC. The whole variable domain, remainder taken from reference TRBV7-9 and TRBJ2-7, is DTGVSQNPRHKITKRGQNVTFRCDPISEHNRLYWYRQTLGQGPEFLTYFQNEAQLEKSRLLSDRFSAERPKGSFSTLEIQRTEQGDSAMYLCASSTSGGSYEQYFGPGTRLTVT.

The chain is built from TRBV28 and TRBJ2-7, with 7 bases identical to TRBD2. Germline V gene data show CDR1 as MDHEN and CDR2 as SYDVKM. The length of the CDR3 is 15 residues. After removal of 6 bases from V and 4 bases from J, the junction contained 12 bases not matched to a gene. This CDR3 reads CASRAGSLGAYEQYF. The CDR3 DNA is TGTGCCAGCAGAGCGGGGTCATTAGGAGCTTACGAGCAGTACTTC.

This clone came up a few times. The J gene is TRBJ2-4, the V gene TRBV7-8; D perhaps matches TRBD2 (6 bases). Between the trimmed V and J ends, which lost 4 bases and 0 bases, there was a span of 19 bases. The CDR3 sequence is 18 residues long. Germline CDR1 is SGHVS and CDR2 is FQNEAQ. For the CDR3, the DNA is TGTGCCAGCAGCTCGGCGAGGAGGGGAATCATAGCCAAAAACATTCAGTACTTC. It codes for CASSSARRGIIAKNIQYF.

The chain combines TRBV7-2 with TRBJ1-2; D is uncertain. Germline lookup yields CDR1 SGHTA and CDR2 FQGNSA. V was pared by 5 bases and J by 7 bases, with 11 bases between. The CDR3 is made up of 12 amino acids. Written as DNA, the CDR3 is TGTGCCAGCAGCCTTTCTCGGCTTGGCTACACCTTC. Protein product: CASSLSRLGYTF.

The rearrangement links TRBV7-2 to TRBJ2-7, with 7 bases fitting TRBD1. Trimming took 5 bases from V and 3 from J; bases not matched to a gene: 7. Germline V gene sequence: CDR1 SGHTA, CDR2 FQGNSA. This CDR3 contains 14 residues. CDR3 sequence: CASSPDRVVYEQYF. CDR3 sequence (DNA): TGTGCCAGCAGCCCCGACAGGGTGGTCTACGAGCAGTACTTC.

This rearrangement joins TRBV11-3 to TRBJ2-3, with TRBD1 as a possible D gene (5 bases). Trimming left V 4 bases short and J 1 base short, with 12 bases between. Germline loops: CDR1 SGHNT, CDR2 YENEEA. CDR3 length: 15 amino acids. The chain's CDR3 is CASSSQQGGTDTQYF. In DNA, the CDR3 is TGTGCCAGCAGCTCCCAACAAGGGGGCACAGATACGCAGTATTTT. The full variable domain, with the rest looked up from reference TRBV11-3 and TRBJ2-3, is EAGVVQSPRYKIIEKKQPVAFWCNPISGHNTLYWYLQNLGQGPELLIRYENEEAVDDSQLPKDRFSAERLKGVDSTLKIQPAELGDSAVYLCASSSQQGGTDTQYFGPGTRLTVL.